The present TCR beta chain was sequenced within a study of technical replicates of blood from a few donors. Only in-frame clones appear in the TCRdb table, and some are missing; sequencing was by immunoSEQ multiplex PCR. The profile covers approximately 73,000 clones, with 85% to 95% appearing a single time and about 0.37% taken by the ten largest. CDR3 length: 15 amino acids. Trimming shortened V by 6 bases and J by 0 bases, and 14 bases separated the two germline ends. CDR1 and CDR2 from the germline V gene are PRHDT and FYEKMQ (reference sequence). The clonotype originates from a human donor in good health. The specimen was T cells isolated from PBMCs. V and J are TRBV13 and TRBJ1-1, with D perhaps matching TRBD1 (5 bases). The CDR3 coding sequence is TGTGCCAGCAGGCTCCTAGACAGACTGAACACTGAAGCTTTCTTT. It specifies CASRLLDRLNTEAFF.